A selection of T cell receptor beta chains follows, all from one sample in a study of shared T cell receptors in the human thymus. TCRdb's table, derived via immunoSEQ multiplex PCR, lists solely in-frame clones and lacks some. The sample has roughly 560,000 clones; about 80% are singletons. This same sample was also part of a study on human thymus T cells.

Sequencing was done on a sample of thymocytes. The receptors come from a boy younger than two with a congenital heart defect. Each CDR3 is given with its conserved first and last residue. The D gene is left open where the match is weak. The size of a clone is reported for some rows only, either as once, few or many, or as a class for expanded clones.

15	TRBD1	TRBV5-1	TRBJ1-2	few	CASRLNRGQNYGYTF	TGCGCCAGCAGATTAAACAGGGGGCAAAACTATGGCTACACCTTC
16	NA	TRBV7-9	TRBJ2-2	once	CASSKWGGADTGELFF	TGTGCCAGCAGCAAATGGGGGGGGGCCGACACCGGGGAGCTGTTTTTT
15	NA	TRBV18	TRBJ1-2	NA	CASSPAGANNYGYTF	TGTGCCAGCTCACCGGCCGGAGCTAATAACTATGGCTACACCTTC
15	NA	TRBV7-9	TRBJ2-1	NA	CASSLLGGPGDEQFF	TGTGCCAGCAGCTTATTAGGAGGGCCGGGGGATGAGCAGTTCTTC
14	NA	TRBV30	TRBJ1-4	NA	CAWRGQGPNEKLFF	TGTGCCTGGAGGGGTCAGGGCCCTAATGAAAAACTGTTTTTT
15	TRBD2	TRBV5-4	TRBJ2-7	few	CASSPGLAVSYEQYF	TGTGCCAGCAGCCCAGGACTAGCGGTTTCCTACGAGCAGTACTTC
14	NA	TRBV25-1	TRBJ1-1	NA	CASRRGYGRTEAFF	TGTGCCAGCAGAAGGGGGTACGGACGCACTGAAGCTTTCTTT
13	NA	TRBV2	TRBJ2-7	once	CASKRDTTYEQYF	TGTGCCAGCAAGAGGGATACCACCTACGAGCAGTACTTC
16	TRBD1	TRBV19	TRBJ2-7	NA	CASSKTGAPVSYEQYF	TGTGCCAGTAGCAAGACAGGGGCCCCCGTATCCTACGAGCAGTACTTC
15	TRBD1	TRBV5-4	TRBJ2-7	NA	CASSEGDRDSYEQYF	TGTGCCAGCAGCGAGGGGGACAGAGACTCCTACGAGCAGTACTTC
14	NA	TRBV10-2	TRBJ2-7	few	CASSEADISYEQYF	TGCGCCAGCAGTGAGGCTGACATCTCCTACGAGCAGTACTTC
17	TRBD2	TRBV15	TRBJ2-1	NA	CATSGYSGSGSYNEQFF	TGTGCCACCAGCGGATATAGCGGGAGTGGGTCCTACAATGAGCAGTTCTTC
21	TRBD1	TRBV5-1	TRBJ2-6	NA	CASSFVRENRGHYSGANVLTF	TGCGCCAGCAGCTTTGTTAGGGAAAACAGGGGGCACTACTCTGGGGCCAACGTCCTGACTTTC
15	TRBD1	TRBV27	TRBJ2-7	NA	CASSQQGAVAYEQYF	TGTGCCAGCAGTCAACAGGGGGCAGTGGCCTACGAGCAGTACTTC
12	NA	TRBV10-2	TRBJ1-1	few	CASRGIRTEAFF	TGCGCCAGCCGGGGGATACGCACTGAAGCTTTCTTT
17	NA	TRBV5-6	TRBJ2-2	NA	CASSRSAGRRRPGELFF	TGTGCCAGCAGCCGTTCGGCGGGAAGGAGACGGCCCGGGGAGCTGTTTTTT
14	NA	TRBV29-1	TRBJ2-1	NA	CSVTLAPSYNEQFF	TGCAGCGTAACTCTAGCGCCTTCCTACAATGAGCAGTTCTTC
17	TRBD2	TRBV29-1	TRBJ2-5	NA	CSVRPMATSGRGETQYF	TGCAGCGTCCGACCAATGGCGACTAGCGGGAGAGGAGAGACCCAGTACTTC
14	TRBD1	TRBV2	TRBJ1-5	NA	CASRPTGRSQPQHF	TGTGCCAGCAGACCGACAGGGAGGAGTCAGCCCCAGCATTTT
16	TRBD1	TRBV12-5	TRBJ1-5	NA	CASGLVDRGRYQPQHF	TGTGCTAGTGGTTTGGTAGACAGGGGGAGGTATCAGCCCCAGCATTTT
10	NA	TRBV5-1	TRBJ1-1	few	CASSRDEAFF	TGCGCCAGCAGTCGGGATGAAGCTTTCTTT
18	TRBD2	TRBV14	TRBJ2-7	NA	CASSQGTSLPLGGYEQYF	TGTGCCAGCAGCCAAGGGACTAGCCTCCCGTTAGGCGGCTACGAGCAGTACTTC
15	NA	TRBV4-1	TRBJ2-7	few	CASSLMATRPYEQYF	TGCGCCAGCAGCCTCATGGCGACAAGACCCTACGAGCAGTACTTC
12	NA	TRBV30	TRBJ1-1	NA	CAWRRVNTEAFF	TGTGCCTGGAGGAGGGTGAACACTGAAGCTTTCTTT